The T cell receptor beta chain described here comes from a study of T cell responses to AZD1222 COVID-19 vaccine. Across the whole study: Whether given at about 4 or about 12 weeks, second doses were pooled.

Unmatched junction bases numbered 6, after V lost 1 base and J lost 3 bases. The CDR3 is 16 amino acids. Germline V gene lookup returns CDR1 SGDLS and CDR2 YYNGEE. About this clone: Its antigen is unidentified.

Findings and limits, study-wide: The number of AZD1222 recipients seropositive at baseline was only five or six. Spike-wide coverage was observed for vaccine-associated CD4 TCRs, with dominant responses at 160-218 and 743-854.

This table comes from immunoSEQ multiplex PCR, and its TCRdb copy is limited to in-frame clones, with some not included. This sample has over 110,000 clones, with 75% to 90% found just once. The V call is TRBV9, the J call TRBJ2-3, with 9 bases fitting TRBD2. The TCR comes from an adult in good health. The specimen comprised peripheral blood, sampled on day 0 of AZD1222 vaccination. CDR3 residues: CASSVRGTSRTDTQYF. CDR3 nucleotides: TGTGCCAGCAGCGTAAGGGGGACTAGCAGGACAGATACGCAGTATTTT.